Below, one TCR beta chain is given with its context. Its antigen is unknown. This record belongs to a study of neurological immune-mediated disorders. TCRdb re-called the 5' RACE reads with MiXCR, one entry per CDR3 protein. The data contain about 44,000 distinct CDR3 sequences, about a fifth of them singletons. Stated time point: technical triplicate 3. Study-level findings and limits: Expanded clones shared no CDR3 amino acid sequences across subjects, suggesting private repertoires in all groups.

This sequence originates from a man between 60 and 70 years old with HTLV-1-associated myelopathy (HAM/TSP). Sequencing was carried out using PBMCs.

The CDR3 region has the DNA TGTGCCAGCAGCAGTAGCGGGAGCGAGCAGTACTTC. Its protein product is CASSSSGSEQYF. The V gene is TRBV11-2, the J gene TRBJ2-7; 9 bases agree with TRBD2. The ends lost 5 bases at V and 6 bases at J; junction bases unmatched: 2. The CDR3 length is 12 residues. In germline, CDR1 is SGHAT, CDR2 FQNNGV.